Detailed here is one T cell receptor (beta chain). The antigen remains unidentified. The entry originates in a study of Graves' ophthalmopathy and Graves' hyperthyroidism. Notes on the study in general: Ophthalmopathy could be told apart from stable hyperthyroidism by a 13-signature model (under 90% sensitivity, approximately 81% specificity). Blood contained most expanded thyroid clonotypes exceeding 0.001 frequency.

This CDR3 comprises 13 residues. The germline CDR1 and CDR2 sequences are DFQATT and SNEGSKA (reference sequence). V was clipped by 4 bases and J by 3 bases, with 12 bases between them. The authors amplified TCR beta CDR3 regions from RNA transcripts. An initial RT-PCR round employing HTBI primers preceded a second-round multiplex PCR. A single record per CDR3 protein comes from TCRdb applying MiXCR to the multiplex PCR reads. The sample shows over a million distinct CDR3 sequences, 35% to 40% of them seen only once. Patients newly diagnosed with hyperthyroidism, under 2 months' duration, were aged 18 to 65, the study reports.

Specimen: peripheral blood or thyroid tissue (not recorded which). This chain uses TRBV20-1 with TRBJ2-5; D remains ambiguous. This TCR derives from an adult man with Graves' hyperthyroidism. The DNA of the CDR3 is TGCAGTGCTAAGGGATCTGGGGAAGAGACCCAGTACTTC. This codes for CSAKGSGEETQYF.